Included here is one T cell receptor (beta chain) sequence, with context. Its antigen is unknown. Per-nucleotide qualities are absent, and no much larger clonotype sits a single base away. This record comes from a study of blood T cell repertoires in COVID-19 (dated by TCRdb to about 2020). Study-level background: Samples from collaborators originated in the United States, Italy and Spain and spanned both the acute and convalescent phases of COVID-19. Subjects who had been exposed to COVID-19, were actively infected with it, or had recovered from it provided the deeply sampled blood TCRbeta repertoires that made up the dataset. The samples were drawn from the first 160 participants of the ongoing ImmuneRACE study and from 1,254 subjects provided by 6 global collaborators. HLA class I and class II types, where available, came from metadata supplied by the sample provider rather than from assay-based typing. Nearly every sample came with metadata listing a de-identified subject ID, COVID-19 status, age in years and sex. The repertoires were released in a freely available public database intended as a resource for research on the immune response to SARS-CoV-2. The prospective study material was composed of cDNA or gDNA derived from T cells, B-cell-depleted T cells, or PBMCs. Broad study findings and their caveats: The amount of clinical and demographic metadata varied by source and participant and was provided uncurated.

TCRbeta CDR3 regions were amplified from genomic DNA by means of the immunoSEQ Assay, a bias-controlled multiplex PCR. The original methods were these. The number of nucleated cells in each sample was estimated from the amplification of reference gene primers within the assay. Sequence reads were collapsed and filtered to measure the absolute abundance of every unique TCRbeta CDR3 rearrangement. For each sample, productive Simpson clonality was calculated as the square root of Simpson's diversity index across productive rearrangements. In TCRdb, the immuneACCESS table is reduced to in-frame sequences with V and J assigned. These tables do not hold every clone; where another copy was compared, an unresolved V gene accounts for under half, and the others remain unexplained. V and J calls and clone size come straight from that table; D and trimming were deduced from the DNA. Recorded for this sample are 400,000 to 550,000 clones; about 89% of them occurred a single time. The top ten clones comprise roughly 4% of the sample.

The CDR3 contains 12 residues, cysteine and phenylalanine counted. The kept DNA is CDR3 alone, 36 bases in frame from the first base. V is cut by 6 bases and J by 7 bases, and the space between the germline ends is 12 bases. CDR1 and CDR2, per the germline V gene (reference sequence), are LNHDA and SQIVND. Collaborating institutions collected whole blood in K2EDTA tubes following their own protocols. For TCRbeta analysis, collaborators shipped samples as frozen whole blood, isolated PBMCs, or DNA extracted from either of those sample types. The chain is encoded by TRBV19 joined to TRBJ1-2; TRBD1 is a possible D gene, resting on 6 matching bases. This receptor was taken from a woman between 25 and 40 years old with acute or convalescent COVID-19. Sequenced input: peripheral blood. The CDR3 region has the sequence CASRENRAGYTF. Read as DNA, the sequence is TGTGCCAGTAGGGAGAACAGGGCTGGCTACACCTTC.